The 15 T cell receptor beta chains listed next were all sequenced from one sample in a study of CD8 T cells in Susac syndrome (dated by TCRdb to about 2019). Library preparation used the immunoSEQ multiplex PCR assay. RNA was extracted using the RNeasy kit, and roughly 0.5 to 1 microgram was reverse transcribed with random hexamers. TCRdb redid the processing of the public reads, applying fastp at Q25 and MiXCR, and retained in-frame beta chains. One record per CDR3 amino acid sequence lists the most common genes and DNA. This sample has 250,000 to 300,000 distinct CDR3 sequences in its table, and 85% of those were observed once. The ten top clones hold around 0.2% of the sample. The sequencing input was CD8+ T cells from PBMCs. These TCRs come from a human donor with multiple sclerosis.

The V and J genes are TRBV28 and TRBJ2-7; possible D gene TRBD1, 6 bases. V lost 7 bases and J lost 0, with 13 bases in between. The germline V gene has CDR1 MDHEN and CDR2 SYDVKM. The CDR3 has 14 residues. CDR3 region: CASMDSTFSYEQYF. The DNA for the CDR3 is TGTGCCAGCATGGACAGCACTTTCTCCTACGAGCAGTACTTC.

The chain has TRBV9 and TRBJ2-7; D assignment may be TRBD1 or TRBD2 (5 bases each). The V end was cut by 0 bases, the J end by 3 bases, with 13 bases between. This CDR3 has 15 residues. From germline, CDR1 is SGDLS and CDR2 YYNGEE. The DNA of the CDR3 is TGTGCCAGCAGCGTAGGGGGGAACCCCGGCTACGAGCAGTACTTC. Translated, it gives CASSVGGNPGYEQYF.

The V and J genes are TRBV30 and TRBJ2-1; 10 nucleotides align to TRBD2. This CDR3 comprises 15 residues. Looked up from germline, CDR1 is GTSNPN and CDR2 is SVGIG (reference sequence). The trim removed 1 base at V and 8 bases at J, leaving 8 bases unmatched. CDR3 DNA sequence: TGTGCCTGGAGTGGAGAAGCGGGAGGGCCGTATGAGCAGTTCTTC. Its protein is CAWSGEAGGPYEQFF.

The chain joins TRBV5-6 to TRBJ2-1; TRBD1 matches 7 bases. The junction had 11 bases not matched to a gene; V was cut back by 1 base and J by 7 bases. The germline gives CDR1 SGHDT, CDR2 YYEEEE. This CDR3 is 16 amino acids long. The CDR3 coding sequence is TGTGCCAGCAGCTTGAACGACAGGGCTTACCCTAATGAGCAGTTCTTC. This sequence encodes CASSLNDRAYPNEQFF.

This rearrangement joins TRBV2 to TRBJ2-7; D might be TRBD1 (6 bases). The germline gives CDR1 SNHLY, CDR2 FYNNEI. The CDR3 runs to 15 residues. Trimming removed 5 bases from V and 0 bases from J, with 14 bases in between. The CDR3 bases are TGTGCCAGCAGTTACGCACAGGGAATCTCCTACGAGCAGTACTTC. Translation: CASSYAQGISYEQYF.

The chain is built from TRBV29-1 and TRBJ1-2; D may be TRBD1 (5 bases). The CDR3 contains 11 residues. CDR1 SQVTM and CDR2 ANQGSEA come from the germline V gene. The CDR3 protein is CSGHGNYGYTF. For the CDR3, the DNA is TGCAGTGGACACGGAAATTATGGCTACACCTTC.

The chain has TRBV27 and TRBJ2-1; 12 bases line up with TRBD2. Trimming at V came to 4 bases and at J to 6 bases, leaving 7 bases not matched to a gene. Germline CDR1 is MNHEY and CDR2 is SMNVEV (reference sequence). The CDR3 runs to 16 residues. CDR3 sequence (DNA): TGTGCCAGCAGTTCACCTACTAGCGGGAGGTCCAATGAGCAGTTCTTC. This encodes CASSSPTSGRSNEQFF.

Only a few counts were recorded for this clonotype. The genes are TRBV19 and TRBJ2-5, with D tentatively TRBD2 (5 bases). The CDR3 spans 13 residues. From germline, CDR1 is LNHDA and CDR2 SQIVND (reference sequence). The V gene lost 5 bases and the J gene lost 5 bases, with 12 bases spanning the gap. The CDR3 DNA reads TGTGCCAGTAGTCCGACGGGGTGGGAGACCCAGTACTTC. Protein product: CASSPTGWETQYF.

Here the CDR3 reads CASSLWRGGNYGYTF. As DNA, the CDR3 is TGCGCCAGCAGCCTCTGGAGGGGGGGAAACTATGGCTACACCTTC. J is TRBJ1-2 and V is TRBV4-3; TRBD1 might be the D (6 bases). Trimming cost V 4 bases and J 2 bases, with 14 bases left between them. CDR1 and CDR2 from the germline V gene are LGHNA and YSLEER. The CDR3 contains 15 residues.

The chain combines TRBV9 with TRBJ1-3; no reliable D call. CDR1 is SGDLS, CDR2 YYNGEE, per germline. V was shortened by 3 bases and J by 1 base, with 11 bases between the two germline ends. The CDR3 consists of 15 residues. This chain's CDR3 is CASSANSLSGNTIYF. CDR3 in DNA: TGTGCCAGCAGCGCGAATAGCCTGTCTGGAAACACCATATATTTT.

The chain couples TRBV12-3 or TRBV12-4 to TRBJ2-1, with D unresolved. There are 15 residues in the CDR3. The germline V and J ends were trimmed by 1 base and 2 bases, with 9 bases remaining between them. CDR3 sequence: CASSLVSLTYNEQFF. The CDR3 coding sequence is TGTGCCAGCAGTTTAGTATCCCTTACCTACAATGAGCAGTTCTTC.

The J gene is TRBJ2-5, the V gene TRBV7-9, with 11 positions matching TRBD1. Germline V gene sequence: CDR1 SEHNR, CDR2 FQNEAQ (reference sequence). After removal of 0 bases from V and 4 bases from J, the junction contained 7 bases not matched to a gene. The CDR3 contains 17 residues. CDR3 in DNA: TGTGCCAGCAGCTTAGCGGGGGGGACAGGGGGTCCAGAGACCCAGTACTTC. Encoded protein: CASSLAGGTGGPETQYF.

This chain's CDR3 is CASSLVPGANVLTF. CDR3 bases: TGTGCCAGCAGCCTAGTCCCTGGGGCCAACGTCCTGACTTTC. V gene TRBV7-2 combines with J gene TRBJ2-6; D ambiguous. V lost 5 bases and J 2 bases, leaving 7 bases between the germline ends. Germline lookup yields CDR1 SGHTA and CDR2 FQGNSA. The CDR3 runs to 14 residues.

This clonotype was recorded only once. This sequence joins TRBV6-1 and TRBJ2-1; 7 bases are shared with TRBD1. V was clipped by 5 bases and J by 3 bases; unmatched bases: 10. This CDR3 spans 16 amino acids. Germline lookup yields CDR1 MNHNS and CDR2 SASEGT. The CDR3 sequence is CASSPLKAGGYNEQFF. The CDR3 coding sequence is TGTGCCAGCAGTCCATTAAAGGCAGGGGGCTACAATGAGCAGTTCTTC.

The chain couples TRBV7-8 to TRBJ1-4; 8 bases fit TRBD1. V shed 3 bases and J 6 bases; nucleotides not matched to a gene: 3. The CDR3 has 14 amino acids. Germline CDR1 and CDR2: SGHVS and FQNEAQ. Here the CDR3 reads CASSLTTGDEKLFF. The CDR3 nucleotides are TGTGCCAGCAGCTTGACGACAGGGGATGAAAAACTGTTTTTT.